The 9 T cell receptor beta chains below all came from one sample that was sequenced in a study of T cell repertoires in cytomegalovirus infection. TCRdb analysed the reads with MiXCR anew, one entry per CDR3 protein. Counted here are about 830,000 distinct CDR3 sequences, about 30% occurring once; the ten biggest clones make up around 12%. These receptors' antigens are unknown. Here the sequenced sample was cultured CD8+ T cells from PBMCs, taken from culture after CMV antigen stimulation. These TCRs come from a human donor in good health (CMV status not recorded). Some clones in this sample may be carry-over from other donors' samples.

This clonotype showed up just a few times. The chain combines TRBV6-6 with TRBJ1-1, with TRBD1 as a possible D gene (5 bases). The V gene's germline CDR1 is MNHNY and CDR2 SVGAGI (reference sequence). The length of the CDR3 is 10 residues. The germline V and J ends were trimmed by 6 bases and 12 bases, with 11 bases remaining between them. The DNA for the CDR3 is TGTGCCAGCAGCCTAGGGACGACTTTCTTT. This codes for CASSLGTTFF.

The V call is TRBV20-1, the J call TRBJ2-1; the D is unclear. The V end lost 6 bases, the J end lost 2 bases, and 17 bases lay between the germline ends. The CDR3 is 15 amino acids. The germline V gene has CDR1 DFQATT and CDR2 SNEGSKA (reference sequence). Here the CDR3 reads CSARDIEDPYNEQFF. The CDR3 coding sequence is TGCAGTGCAAGGGATATAGAGGATCCCTACAATGAGCAGTTCTTC.

The rearrangement uses TRBV27 and TRBJ2-3, with TRBD2 identical over 8 bases. CDR1 is MNHEY, CDR2 SMNVEV, per germline (reference sequence). The trim removed 7 bases at V and 6 bases at J, leaving 9 bases unmatched. The CDR3 totals 14 residues. CDR3 in DNA: TGTGCCAGCATGGCAGCGGGGGTGTCGGATACGCAGTATTTT. This sequence encodes CASMAAGVSDTQYF.

A remark on this clonotype: The missing conserved phenylalanine or tryptophan at the end of this CDR3 makes a read error likely. The chain couples TRBV28 to TRBJ1-2; 8 bases are a match to TRBD1. Looked up from germline, CDR1 is MDHEN and CDR2 is SYDVKM. V was clipped by 6 bases and J by 4 bases; unmatched bases: 19. The CDR3 covers 18 residues. DNA of the CDR3: TGTGCCAGCAGCCACACTACCGGGACAGGCGTGTCAGGCTATGGCTACACCCTC. Its protein is CASSHTTGTGVSGYGYTL.

V usage is TRBV7-6 and J usage is TRBJ2-2; D tentatively fits TRBD1 or TRBD2 (5 bases each). The V gene lost 1 base and the J gene lost 7 bases, with 10 bases spanning the gap. Germline assignment: CDR1 SGHVS and CDR2 FNYEAQ. The CDR3 covers 14 residues. This CDR3 reads CASSLGGNGGELFF. The DNA for the CDR3 is TGTGCCAGCAGCTTAGGGGGGAATGGCGGGGAGCTGTTTTTT.

This sequence joins TRBV6-2 or TRBV6-3 and TRBJ1-5; D is ambiguous. The CDR3 covers 14 residues. Per germline, CDR1 MNHEY and CDR2 SVGEGT. With 0 bases removed from V and 9 bases from J, the gap between germline ends came to 12 bases. The CDR3 region has the DNA TGTGCCAGCAGTTACTCGGCAGGATCGACGCCCCAGCATTTT. This gives the protein CASSYSAGSTPQHF.

There are a few counts of this clonotype. V usage is TRBV6-5 and J usage is TRBJ2-2; D is uncertain. The V end was cut by 6 bases, the J end by 5 bases, with 7 bases between. Germline lookup yields CDR1 MNHEY and CDR2 SVGAGI. CDR3 length: 12 amino acids. The chain's CDR3 is CASRKGTGELFF. For the CDR3, the DNA is TGTGCCAGCAGAAAGGGAACCGGGGAGCTGTTTTTT.

The sample holds a few counts of this clonotype. This chain's CDR3 is CASSTRLAGVETQYF. The CDR3 bases are TGTGCCAGCAGCACCCGACTAGCGGGGGTAGAGACCCAGTACTTC. The rearrangement joins TRBV7-2 to TRBJ2-5; 12 bases agree with TRBD2. The CDR3 runs 15 residues. V gave up 5 bases and J gave up 4 bases; unmatched junction bases: 5. Germline assignment: CDR1 SGHTA and CDR2 FQGNSA.

This clonotype was found a few times. The V and J genes are TRBV12-5 and TRBJ2-5; 13 positions match TRBD2. Germline CDR1 and CDR2: LGHNT and FRNRAP. The CDR3 runs to 15 residues. V gave up 7 bases and J gave up 5 bases; unmatched junction bases: 7. This chain's CDR3 is CASETSGGKIETQYF. The CDR3 DNA is TGTGCTAGTGAGACTAGCGGGGGGAAGATCGAGACCCAGTACTTC.